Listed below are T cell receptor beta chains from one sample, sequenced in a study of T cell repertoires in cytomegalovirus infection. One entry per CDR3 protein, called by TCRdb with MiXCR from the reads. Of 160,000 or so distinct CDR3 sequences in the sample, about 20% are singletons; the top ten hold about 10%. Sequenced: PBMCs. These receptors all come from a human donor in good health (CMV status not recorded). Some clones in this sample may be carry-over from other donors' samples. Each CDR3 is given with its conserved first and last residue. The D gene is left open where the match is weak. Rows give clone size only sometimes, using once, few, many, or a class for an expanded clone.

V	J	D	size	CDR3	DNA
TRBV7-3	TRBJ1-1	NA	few	CASSQLGGSLNTEAFF	TGTGCCAGCAGCCAGCTGGGGGGGTCTCTGAACACTGAAGCTTTCTTT
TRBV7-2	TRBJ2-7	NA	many	CASSLGRRNGEQYF	TGTGCCAGCAGCTTAGGTAGACGGAACGGCGAGCAGTACTTC
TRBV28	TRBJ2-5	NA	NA	CASSVDSQETQYF	TGTGCCAGCAGTGTGGACAGTCAAGAGACCCAGTACTTC
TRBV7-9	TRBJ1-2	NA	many	CASSLDSDYTF	TGTGCCAGCAGCTTAGACAGCGACTACACCTTC
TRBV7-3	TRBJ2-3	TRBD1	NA	CASSQRAGGFTDTQYF	TGTGCCAGCAGCCAGAGGGCAGGGGGCTTCACAGATACGCAGTATTTT
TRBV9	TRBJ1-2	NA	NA	CASSSSQVVAYGYTF	TGTGCCAGCAGCTCTAGCCAGGTGGTGGCTTATGGCTACACCTTC
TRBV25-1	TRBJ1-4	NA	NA	CASSEYSVEGENLFF	TGTGCCAGCAGTGAATATTCGGTAGAAGGGGAAAATCTGTTTTTT
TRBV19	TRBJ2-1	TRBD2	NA	CASSFGGTYNEQFF	TGTGCCAGTAGTTTCGGGGGGACCTACAATGAGCAGTTCTTC
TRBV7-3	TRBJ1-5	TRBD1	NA	CASSLDRDGQPQHF	TGTGCCAGCAGCTTAGACAGGGATGGACAGCCCCAGCATTTT
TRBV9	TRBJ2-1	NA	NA	CASSVVGTAASNEQFF	TGTGCCAGCAGCGTAGTAGGAACGGCCGCCTCCAATGAGCAGTTCTTC
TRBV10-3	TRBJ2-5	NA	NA	CATGQQESQYF	TGTGCCACTGGACAGCAAGAGAGTCAGTACTTC
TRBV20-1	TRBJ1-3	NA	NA	CSAKGSSGNTIYF	TGCAGTGCTAAGGGGTCCTCTGGAAACACCATATATTTT
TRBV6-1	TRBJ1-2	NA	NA	CASSEAKPRYGYTF	TGTGCCAGCAGTGAAGCGAAGCCACGCTATGGCTACACCTTC
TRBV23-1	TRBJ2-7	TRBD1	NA	CASSQSYRGRNEQYF	TGCGCCAGCAGTCAATCCTACAGGGGTAGGAACGAGCAGTACTTC
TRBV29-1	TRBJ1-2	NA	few	CSVYRLPNYGYTF	TGCAGCGTTTACCGGCTACCTAACTATGGCTACACCTTC
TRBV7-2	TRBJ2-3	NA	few	CASSSAGTTKDTQYF	TGTGCCAGCAGCTCCGCAGGGACCACCAAAGATACGCAGTATTTT
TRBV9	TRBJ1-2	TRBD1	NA	CASSETGVYGYTF	TGTGCCAGCAGCGAGACAGGGGTCTATGGCTACACCTTC
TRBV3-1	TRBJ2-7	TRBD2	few	CASSQDLAGGFDEQYF	TGTGCCAGCAGCCAAGATCTGGCGGGAGGATTTGACGAGCAGTACTTC
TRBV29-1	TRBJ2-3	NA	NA	CSVQGIADTQYF	TGCAGCGTGCAGGGGATCGCAGATACGCAGTATTTT
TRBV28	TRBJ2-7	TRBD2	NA	CASSAPASGSYEQYF	TGTGCCAGCAGCGCCCCAGCTAGCGGGAGCTACGAGCAGTACTTC
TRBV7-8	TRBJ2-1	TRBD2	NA	CASGQAGGLRTEQFF	TGTGCCAGCGGCCAAGCGGGGGGGCTTCGTACTGAGCAGTTCTTC
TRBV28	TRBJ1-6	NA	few	CASSPPQGGSPLHF	TGTGCCAGCAGTCCCCCCCAGGGAGGTTCACCCCTCCACTTT
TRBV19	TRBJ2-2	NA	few	CASSEVGGPNTGELFF	TGTGCCAGTAGTGAGGTCGGGGGGCCGAACACCGGGGAGCTGTTTTTT
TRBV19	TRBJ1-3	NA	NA	CASSMTGLSGNTIYF	TGTGCCAGTAGTATGACAGGTCTCTCTGGAAACACCATATATTTT
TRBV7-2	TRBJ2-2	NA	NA	CASSLVPGSTGELFF	TGTGCCAGCAGCTTAGTCCCGGGGTCAACCGGGGAGCTGTTTTTT
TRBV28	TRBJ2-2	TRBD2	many	CATSRRGDNTGELFF	TGTGCCACCTCCAGGCGGGGGGATAACACCGGGGAGCTGTTTTTT
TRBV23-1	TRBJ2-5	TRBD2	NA	CASSCGLAGVRETQYF	TGCGCCAGCAGTTGTGGGCTAGCGGGAGTGCGAGAGACCCAGTACTTC
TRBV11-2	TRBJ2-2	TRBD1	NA	CASRRTGGNTGELFF	TGTGCCAGCAGGCGGACAGGTGGGAACACCGGGGAGCTGTTTTTT
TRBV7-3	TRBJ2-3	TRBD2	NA	CASSLTPTSGTDTQYF	TGTGCCAGCAGCTTAACGCCTACTAGCGGCACAGATACGCAGTATTTT
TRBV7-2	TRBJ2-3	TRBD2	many	CASSSGTNGGALDTQYF	TGTGCCAGCAGCTCAGGAACCAACGGGGGGGCCCTAGATACGCAGTATTTT
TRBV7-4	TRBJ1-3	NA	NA	CASSLFGGPETGNTIYF	TGTGCCAGCAGCTTATTTGGGGGGCCAGAGACGGGAAACACCATATATTTT
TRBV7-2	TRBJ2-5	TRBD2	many	CASSNPLAGDYQETQYF	TGTGCCAGCAGCAATCCCTTAGCGGGAGACTACCAAGAGACCCAGTACTTC
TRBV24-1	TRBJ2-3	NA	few	CATSDPGPSADTQYF	TGTGCCACCAGTGATCCGGGACCATCGGCAGATACGCAGTATTTT
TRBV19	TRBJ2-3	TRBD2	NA	CASSRTPGLAGDTQYF	TGTGCCAGTAGTAGAACTCCGGGACTAGCGGGCGATACGCAGTATTTT
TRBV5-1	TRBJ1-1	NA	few	CASSLSGTVNTEAFF	TGCGCCAGCAGCTTGTCGGGGACTGTGAACACTGAAGCTTTCTTT
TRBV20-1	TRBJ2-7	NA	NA	CSASPDSYEQYF	TGCAGTGCTAGTCCGGACTCCTACGAGCAGTACTTC
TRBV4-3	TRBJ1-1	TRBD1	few	CASSQEWTGEAAFF	TGCGCCAGCAGCCAAGAGTGGACAGGGGAAGCAGCTTTCTTT
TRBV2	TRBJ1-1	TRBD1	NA	CATRQGSATEAFF	TGTGCCACCAGACAGGGTTCGGCGACTGAAGCTTTCTTT
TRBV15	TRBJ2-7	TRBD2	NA	CATSRESGSYEQYF	TGTGCCACCAGCAGAGAAAGCGGGAGTTACGAGCAGTACTTC
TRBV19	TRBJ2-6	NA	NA	CASSVKTAGANVLTF	TGTGCCAGTAGCGTAAAAACTGCTGGGGCCAACGTCCTGACTTTC
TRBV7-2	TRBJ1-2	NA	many	CASSQTGDGYTF	TGTGCCAGCAGCCAGACGGGGGATGGCTACACCTTC
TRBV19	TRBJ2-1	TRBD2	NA	CASSIRESGGADEQFF	TGTGCCAGTAGTATCCGAGAGAGCGGGGGGGCTGATGAGCAGTTCTTC
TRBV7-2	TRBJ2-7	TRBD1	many	CASSSGTAVTYEQYF	TGTGCCAGCAGCTCCGGGACAGCAGTCACCTACGAGCAGTACTTC
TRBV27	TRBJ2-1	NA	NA	CASRTHRDNYNEQFF	TGTGCCAGCAGGACCCACAGGGATAATTACAATGAGCAGTTCTTC
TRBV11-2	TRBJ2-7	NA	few	CASSVGGGAHYEQYF	TGTGCCAGCAGTGTAGGGGGGGGGGCACACTACGAGCAGTACTTC
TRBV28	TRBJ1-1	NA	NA	CASSLLSGGSEAFF	TGTGCCAGCAGCCTTCTCTCCGGGGGGTCTGAAGCTTTCTTT
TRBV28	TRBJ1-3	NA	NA	CASRRSSSGNTIYF	TGTGCCAGCAGGCGTTCCAGCTCTGGAAACACCATATATTTT
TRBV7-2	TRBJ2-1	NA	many	CASSTQGGVYNEQFF	TGTGCCAGCAGCACACAGGGTGGGGTCTACAATGAGCAGTTCTTC
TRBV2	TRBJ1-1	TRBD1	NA	CASLGDRGDTEAFF	TGTGCCAGCCTAGGGGACAGGGGGGACACTGAAGCTTTCTTT
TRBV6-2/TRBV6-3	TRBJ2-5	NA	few	CASSRRDTSKLTQYF	TGTGCCAGCAGTCGACGGGACACCTCCAAGCTGACCCAGTACTTC
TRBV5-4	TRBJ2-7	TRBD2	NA	CASSSPEEGGPGEQYF	TGTGCCAGCAGCTCCCCCGAGGAGGGAGGGCCGGGAGAGCAGTACTTC
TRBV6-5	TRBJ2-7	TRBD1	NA	CASSYSTGGNEQYF	TGTGCCAGCAGTTACTCGACAGGGGGCAACGAGCAGTACTTC
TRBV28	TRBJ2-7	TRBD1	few	CASSLLRTGGHEQYF	TGTGCCAGCAGTTTATTACGGACAGGGGGCCACGAGCAGTACTTC
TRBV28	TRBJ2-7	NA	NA	CASSFPGTFYEQYF	TGTGCCAGCAGTTTCCCCGGGACCTTCTACGAGCAGTACTTC
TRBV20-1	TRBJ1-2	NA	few	CSARVGENYGYTF	TGCAGTGCTAGAGTTGGGGAGAACTATGGCTACACCTTC
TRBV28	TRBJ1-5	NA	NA	CASGGPNQPQHF	TGTGCCAGCGGGGGGCCCAATCAGCCCCAGCATTTT
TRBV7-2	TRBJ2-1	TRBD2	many	CASSVLADYNEQFF	TGTGCCAGCAGCGTCCTAGCGGATTACAATGAGCAGTTCTTC
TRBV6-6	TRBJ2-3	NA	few	CASARGLSSVSTDTQYF	TGTGCCAGCGCCCGGGGCTTGTCATCAGTTAGCACAGATACGCAGTATTTT